This T cell receptor beta chain was identified during a study of T cells in localized non-small cell lung cancer. Only in-frame clones appear in the TCRdb table, and some are missing; sequencing was by immunoSEQ multiplex PCR. Of about 2,800 clones detected, around 42% appear once; the ten largest clones hold roughly 9.7%. Germline V gives CDR1 LGHNT, CDR2 FRNRAP. This CDR3 contains 14 residues. V lost 8 bases and J lost 3; bases outside the gene matches: 8. The gene calls are TRBV12-5 and TRBJ2-5; 8 bases match TRBD2. The source material was lung tumor tissue, sampled before any cancer treatment. The TCR sequence derives from a male donor at least 60 years old with stage I squamous cell lung carcinoma. DNA of the CDR3: TGTGCTAGTTCCCCCGGGACTAGTAAAGAGACCCAGTACTTC. It encodes CASSPGTSKETQYF.